The 29 T cell receptor beta chains below were found in one sample sequenced in a study of beta chain features in type 1 diabetes. Broader study findings: There was a moderate but significant shortening of TCRB CDR3s in all four CD4+ subsets of Type 1 diabetes patients.

Reverse transcribing all isolated RNA meant expressed TCRB transcripts were sequenced. TCRdb's copy holds only in-frame clones and misses some; the assay was immunoSEQ multiplex PCR. This table has about 15,000 clones, about 66% appearing once. Their target antigens are unknown. Sequences were obtained from stem cell memory CD4+ T cells from blood. These receptors originate from a woman aged 18-29 years with type 1 diabetes.

This clone showed up just once. V gene TRBV19 combines with J gene TRBJ2-1, with 12 bases fitting TRBD1. The length of the CDR3 is 17 residues. Germline-derived CDR1 and CDR2 are LNHDA and SQIVND (reference sequence). J lost 7 bases, V lost 5 bases, and 12 bases had no gene match. Here the CDR3 reads CASSETGTGGVENEQFF. Written as DNA, the CDR3 is TGTGCCAGTAGTGAGACCGGGACAGGGGGCGTTGAGAATGAGCAGTTCTTC.

V and J are TRBV4-1 and TRBJ2-2; 13 bases match TRBD2. Germline CDR1 and CDR2: MGHRA and YSYEKL. Trimming cost V 4 bases and J 5 bases; bases outside gene matches: 10. This CDR3 has 18 amino acids. The CDR3 region has the DNA TGCGCCAGCAGCCGACCACTAGCGGGGGGGCTTGATACCGGGGAGCTGTTTTTT. This sequence encodes CASSRPLAGGLDTGELFF.

This rearrangement joins TRBV5-5 to TRBJ2-3; D remains ambiguous. The germline CDR1 and CDR2 sequences are SGHKS and YYEKEE (reference sequence). The CDR3 is 13 amino acids. V was trimmed by 3 bases and J by 4 bases, leaving 9 bases between them. The CDR3, as DNA: TGTGCCAGCAGCTCGGGTAGTTCAGATACGCAGTATTTT. It yields the protein CASSSGSSDTQYF.

The chain has TRBV7-2 and TRBJ1-5; TRBD1 is a possible D gene (5 bases). Germline CDR1 SGHTA, CDR2 FQGNSA. Trimming took 5 bases from V and 4 from J, leaving 9 bases between them. The CDR3 is made up of 13 amino acids. CDR3 amino acids: CASSTGGNQPQHF. In DNA form, the CDR3 reads TGTGCCAGCAGCACCGGGGGAAATCAGCCCCAGCATTTT.

V gene TRBV5-1 combines with J gene TRBJ2-3; 9 positions agree with TRBD1. The CDR3 is 14 residues long. Per the germline V gene, CDR1 is SGHRS and CDR2 is YFSETQ. Trimming at V came to 4 bases and at J to 4 bases, leaving 4 bases not matched to a gene. The CDR3 protein is CASSGGQGPDTQYF. CDR3 nucleotides: TGCGCCAGCAGCGGGGGACAGGGTCCAGATACGCAGTATTTT.

The V and J genes are TRBV23-1 and TRBJ1-3; D might be TRBD1 (5 bases). TRBV23-1 is treated as an ORF (open reading frame) with a function not yet certain. Between the trimmed V and J ends, which lost 7 bases and 0 bases, there was a span of 10 bases. There are 14 residues in the CDR3. This chain's CDR3 is CASTPDSSGNTIYF. DNA of the CDR3: TGCGCCAGCACCCCAGACAGCTCTGGAAACACCATATATTTT.

A few counts support this clone. J is TRBJ2-1 and V is TRBV15, with TRBD2 identical over 8 bases. The V gene's germline CDR1 is LNHNV and CDR2 YYDKDF (reference sequence). The J segment lost 9 bases and the V segment lost 6 bases, leaving 10 bases of the junction unmatched. This CDR3 comprises 14 residues. The CDR3, as DNA: TGTGCCACCAGAACCGGGACTAGTATAGTTGAGCAGTTCTTC. It encodes CATRTGTSIVEQFF.

This clone occurred a few times. V gene TRBV2 combines with J gene TRBJ1-5; 8 bases agree with TRBD1. V lost 2 bases and J lost 1; bases outside the gene matches: 4. The V gene's germline CDR1 is SNHLY and CDR2 FYNNEI. The CDR3 covers 16 residues. The CDR3 protein is CASSEQGAASNQPQHF. The CDR3 DNA is TGTGCCAGCAGTGAACAGGGGGCTGCGAGCAATCAGCCCCAGCATTTT. The full variable domain, rest sourced from reference TRBV2 and TRBJ1-5, is EPEVTQTPSHQVTQMGQEVILRCVPISNHLYFYWYRQILGQKVEFLVSFYNNEISEKSEIFDDQFSVERPDGSNFTLKIRSTKLEDSAMYFCASSEQGAASNQPQHFGDGTRLSIL.

This chain connects TRBV7-3 to TRBJ2-1; 11 bases match TRBD2. Germline CDR1 is SGHTA and CDR2 is FQGTGA. This CDR3 spans 15 amino acids. The V gene end was trimmed by 5 bases and the J gene end by 6 bases; junction bases not matched to a gene: 6. The CDR3 DNA reads TGTGCCAGCAGCGTACTAGCGGGAGCGGGCAATGAGCAGTTCTTC. Amino acids: CASSVLAGAGNEQFF.

The gene calls are TRBV5-1 and TRBJ2-1; 8 bases are a match to TRBD1. J was trimmed by 4 bases and V by 0 bases; bases with no gene match: 0. The CDR3 loop spans 14 amino acids. Germline CDR1 is SGHRS and CDR2 is YFSETQ. The CDR3: CASSLGQGYNEQFF. The CDR3 DNA is TGCGCCAGCAGCTTGGGACAGGGGTACAATGAGCAGTTCTTC.

This chain connects TRBV7-9 to TRBJ2-1; a weak D match, TRBD1 (7 bases). The germline V and J ends were trimmed by 2 bases and 0 bases, with 11 bases remaining between them. The CDR3 totals 16 residues. Germline loops: CDR1 SEHNR, CDR2 FQNEAQ (reference sequence). CDR3 loop: CASSLRGDSSYNEQFF. For the CDR3, the DNA is TGTGCCAGCAGCTTACGCGGGGACAGCTCCTACAATGAGCAGTTCTTC.

This chain links TRBV5-8 with TRBJ2-1; 7 bases agree with TRBD1. V was pared by 4 bases and J by 12 bases, with 7 bases of the junction left unmatched. This CDR3 is 12 amino acids long. Germline V lookup: CDR1 SGHTS, CDR2 YDEGEE. The CDR3 reads CASSPYRDRQFF. The DNA of the CDR3 is TGTGCCAGCAGCCCGTACCGGGACAGGCAGTTCTTC.

This clone was observed a handful of times. The CDR3 DNA reads as TGTGCCAGCAGCGGGACTAGCGGGAGTATTACGCAGTATTTT. This codes for CASSGTSGSITQYF. This sequence joins TRBV11-3 and TRBJ2-3, with TRBD2 identical over 14 bases. V was clipped by 5 bases and J by 8 bases; unmatched bases: 3. There are 14 residues in the CDR3. Per germline, CDR1 SGHNT and CDR2 YENEEA. The full variable domain, completed using reference TRBV11-3 and TRBJ2-3, is EAGVVQSPRYKIIEKKQPVAFWCNPISGHNTLYWYLQNLGQGPELLIRYENEEAVDDSQLPKDRFSAERLKGVDSTLKIQPAELGDSAVYLCASSGTSGSITQYFGPGTRLTVL.

The gene calls are TRBV11-3 and TRBJ2-3; D unresolved. This CDR3 has 14 residues. Germline V gene lookup returns CDR1 SGHNT and CDR2 YENEEA. Trimming shortened V by 7 bases and J by 2 bases, and 13 bases separated the two germline ends. CDR3 sequence: CASTPDTSTDTQYF. CDR3 nucleotide sequence: TGTGCCAGCACCCCTGACACTTCCACAGATACGCAGTATTTT. Combining the CDR3 with reference TRBV11-3 and TRBJ2-3 gives the whole variable domain EAGVVQSPRYKIIEKKQPVAFWCNPISGHNTLYWYLQNLGQGPELLIRYENEEAVDDSQLPKDRFSAERLKGVDSTLKIQPAELGDSAVYLCASTPDTSTDTQYFGPGTRLTVL.

V and J are TRBV13 and TRBJ2-7; a weak D match, TRBD2 (6 bases). V gave up 5 bases and J gave up 4 bases, with 15 bases separating them. The CDR3 totals 14 residues. Germline assignment: CDR1 PRHDT and CDR2 FYEKMQ (reference sequence). The CDR3 DNA reads TGTGCCAGCAGCCTCCGACTAGGCCTTTACGAGCAGTACTTC. It is translated as CASSLRLGLYEQYF.

This clone has more than one count but fewer than ten. The V gene is TRBV7-2, the J gene TRBJ2-1, with TRBD2 as a possible D gene (7 bases). Germline CDR1 reads SGHTA; CDR2 reads FQGNSA. The CDR3 totals 16 residues. The V end was cut by 1 base, the J end by 5 bases, with 15 bases between. The CDR3: CASSLGGRGPNNEQFF. For the CDR3, the DNA is TGTGCCAGCAGCTTAGGTGGGCGGGGGCCCAACAATGAGCAGTTCTTC.

The gene calls are TRBV4-3 and TRBJ1-2, with 7 bases that match TRBD1. V lost 0 bases to trimming and J lost 7 bases; unmatched junction nucleotides: 11. The CDR3 consists of 16 residues. Germline lookup yields CDR1 LGHNA and CDR2 YSLEER. The CDR3, as DNA: TGCGCCAGCAGCCAAGATATAGCCAGGGGGACGAGTGGCTACACCTTC. Protein: CASSQDIARGTSGYTF.

V is TRBV18 and J is TRBJ1-4, with 7 bases identical to TRBD1. CDR3 length: 14 amino acids. V was clipped by 4 bases and J by 8 bases; unmatched bases: 7. Germline values: CDR1 KGHSH, CDR2 LQKENI. CDR3 DNA: TGTGCCAGCTCACACCCGGGACAGTGGGAAAAACTGTTTTTT. Translated: CASSHPGQWEKLFF.

J is TRBJ1-1 and V is TRBV5-5; TRBD1 is a possible D gene (5 bases). The CDR3 is 15 residues long. V shed 0 bases and J shed 0 bases, with 9 bases lying between them. Germline V CDR1 and CDR2: SGHKS, YYEKEE (reference sequence). CDR3 residues: CASSLADSMNTEAFF. CDR3 sequence (DNA): TGTGCCAGCAGCTTGGCCGACAGCATGAACACTGAAGCTTTCTTT.

This chain uses TRBV9 with TRBJ2-1, with 7 bases that match TRBD2. Germline trimming cut 3 bases from V and 4 bases from J; bases unmatched to any gene: 13. Germline CDR1 and CDR2: SGDLS and YYNGEE. The CDR3 has 17 amino acids. The chain's CDR3 is CASSAGPGGGGYNEQFF. The CDR3 DNA is TGTGCCAGCAGCGCCGGTCCGGGGGGAGGAGGGTACAATGAGCAGTTCTTC.

This clone was detected once. The rearrangement joins TRBV10-3 to TRBJ2-7, with D perhaps TRBD1 (6 bases). Between the trimmed V and J ends, which lost 0 bases and 2 bases, there was a span of 11 bases. CDR3 length equals 15 residues. Germline V gene data show CDR1 as ENHRY and CDR2 as SYGVKD. The CDR3 loop is CAISESRTETYEQYF. The CDR3 DNA is TGTGCCATCAGTGAGTCCCGGACAGAAACCTACGAGCAGTACTTC.

The chain links TRBV7-3 to TRBJ2-1, with D possibly being TRBD1 (5 bases). The V end was cut by 4 bases, the J end by 0 bases, with 13 bases between. The germline V gene has CDR1 SGHTA and CDR2 FQGTGA. This CDR3 has 16 amino acids. CDR3 protein: CASSSWAQGSYNEQFF. Here the CDR3 DNA reads TGTGCCAGCAGCTCCTGGGCCCAGGGCTCCTACAATGAGCAGTTCTTC. Supplemented by reference TRBV7-3 and TRBJ2-1, the full variable domain reads GAGVSQTPSNKVTEKGKYVELRCDPISGHTALYWYRQSLGQGPEFLIYFQGTGAADDSGLPNDRFFAVRPEGSVSTLKIQRTERGDSAVYLCASSSWAQGSYNEQFFGPGTRLTVL.

The DNA of the CDR3 is TGCAGCGTTGAAAGGCCCGGGAGCCCTGGGGGCTACACCTTC. Translation gives CSVERPGSPGGYTF. This chain links TRBV29-1 with TRBJ1-2; D not certain. The CDR3 length is 14 residues. V was cut by 2 bases and J by 8 bases, with 18 bases left in between. The germline CDR1 and CDR2 sequences are SQVTM and ANQGSEA.

This clone was seen a handful of times. V usage is TRBV18 and J usage is TRBJ2-7; 9 nucleotides match TRBD1. CDR1 and CDR2 (germline): KGHSH, LQKENI. Trimming removed 0 bases from V and 4 bases from J; junction bases left unmatched: 4. The CDR3 is 15 amino acids. CDR3 protein: CASSPPDRGGYEQYF. CDR3 in DNA: TGTGCCAGCTCACCACCGGACAGGGGTGGTTACGAGCAGTACTTC.

This clone is a singleton in its sample. DNA of the CDR3: TGTGCCAGCAGTTCCAAGGGACAGGGGAGGCCCTACGAGCAGTACTTC. Amino acid sequence: CASSSKGQGRPYEQYF. The rearrangement uses TRBV28 and TRBJ2-7; 10 bases align to TRBD1. Germline assignment: CDR1 MDHEN and CDR2 SYDVKM. V shed 4 bases, J shed 2 bases, and the junction held 8 bases outside the gene matches. This CDR3 is 16 amino acids long.

The J gene is TRBJ1-2, the V gene TRBV7-2; TRBD1 matches 9 bases. With 4 bases clipped from V and 0 bases from J, the junction kept 3 bases outside the gene matches. The CDR3 sequence is 15 residues long. Germline CDR1 SGHTA, CDR2 FQGNSA. CDR3 in amino acids: CASSSGTGTNYGYTF. The CDR3 coding sequence is TGTGCCAGCAGCTCCGGGACAGGGACTAACTATGGCTACACCTTC.

The J gene is TRBJ1-1, the V gene TRBV6-5; 10 bases are a match to TRBD1. Germline values: CDR1 MNHEY, CDR2 SVGAGI. The CDR3 runs to 14 residues. V lost 4 bases to trimming and J lost 1 base; unmatched junction nucleotides: 0. CDR3: CASSWDRGNTEAFF. CDR3 bases: TGTGCCAGCAGTTGGGACAGGGGGAACACTGAAGCTTTCTTT.

The V call is TRBV14, the J call TRBJ1-3; 7 bases line up with TRBD1. There are 14 residues in the CDR3. Germline V gene data show CDR1 as SGHDN and CDR2 as FVKESK. Unmatched junction bases numbered 3, after V lost 4 bases and J lost 3 bases. CDR3 DNA sequence: TGTGCCAGCAGCCTGACAGGGATTGGAAACACCATATATTTT. It encodes CASSLTGIGNTIYF.

The chain combines TRBV6-6 with TRBJ2-3; perhaps TRBD1 as D (6 bases). The germline gives CDR1 MNHNY, CDR2 SVGAGI (reference sequence). The CDR3 sequence is 16 residues long. V gave up 3 bases and J gave up 1 base, with 14 bases separating them. The CDR3 sequence: CASSYRVGARTDTQYF. In DNA, the CDR3 is TGTGCCAGCAGTTATAGAGTGGGGGCCCGCACAGATACGCAGTATTTT.